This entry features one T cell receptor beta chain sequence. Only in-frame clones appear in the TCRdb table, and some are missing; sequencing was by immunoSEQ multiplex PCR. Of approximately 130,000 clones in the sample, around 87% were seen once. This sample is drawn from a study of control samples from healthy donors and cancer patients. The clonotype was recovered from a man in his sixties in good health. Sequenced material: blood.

CDR3 residues: CASSQGQTVSYGYTF. CDR3 in DNA: TGCGCCAGCAGTCAAGGACAGACCGTGAGCTATGGCTACACCTTC. The chain uses TRBV23-1 and TRBJ1-2; a possible D gene is TRBD1 (6 bases). TRBV23-1 is an ORF, with its function uncertain. The CDR3 spans 15 residues. V gave up 2 bases and J gave up 4 bases, with 14 bases separating them.